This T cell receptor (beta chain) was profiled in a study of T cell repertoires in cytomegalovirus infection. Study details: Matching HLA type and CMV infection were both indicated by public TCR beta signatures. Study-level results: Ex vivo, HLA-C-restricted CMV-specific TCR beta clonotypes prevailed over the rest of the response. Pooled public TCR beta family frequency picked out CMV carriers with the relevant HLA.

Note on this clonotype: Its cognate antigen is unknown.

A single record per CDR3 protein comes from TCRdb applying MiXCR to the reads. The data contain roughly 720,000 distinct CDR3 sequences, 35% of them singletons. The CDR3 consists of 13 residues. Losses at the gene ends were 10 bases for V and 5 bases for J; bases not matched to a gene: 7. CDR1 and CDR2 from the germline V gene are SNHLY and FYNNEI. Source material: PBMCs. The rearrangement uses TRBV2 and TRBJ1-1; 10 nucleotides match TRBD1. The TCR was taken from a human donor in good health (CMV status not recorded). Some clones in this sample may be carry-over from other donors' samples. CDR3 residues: CATRDRGRTEAFF. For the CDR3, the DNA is TGTGCCACCAGGGACAGGGGTCGAACTGAAGCTTTCTTT.